This TCR beta chain is from a study of cytotoxic CD8 clonotypes in ibrutinib-treated CLL. For the study at large: Collecting the response samples happened after a median around twelve months of treatment, with a range of 6 to 36. Overall study findings and caveats: While tracking circulating CD8+ T-cell counts, baseline clonality exceeded that of age-matched healthy donors. A difference in sampling times existed between sustained-remission and progressing patients.

Per the germline V gene, CDR1 is SGHVS and CDR2 is FQNEAQ. Trimming took 4 bases from V and 6 from J, leaving 10 bases between them. The CDR3 covers 13 residues. To note about this clone: Its antigen is currently unknown.

Deep sequencing aimed at 1 in 200,000 to 1 in 1 million T cells' resolution. TCRdb's copy holds only in-frame clones and misses some; the assay was immunoSEQ multiplex PCR. The table includes some 200,000 clones, approximately 75% detected once. The source is a human donor with chronic lymphocytic leukemia. The chain uses TRBV7-8 and TRBJ1-5; no firm D call. The source was PBMCs, collected after 12 months of ibrutinib treatment. The CDR3 loop reads CASSSRSPQPQHF. CDR3 nucleotides: TGTGCCAGCAGCTCGAGGTCCCCTCAGCCCCAGCATTTT. Based on the CDR3 plus reference TRBV7-8 and TRBJ1-5, the full variable domain is GAGVSQSPRYKVAKRGQDVALRCDPISGHVSLFWYQQALGQGPEFLTYFQNEAQLDKSGLPSDRFFAERPEGSVSTLKIQRTQQEDSAVYLCASSSRSPQPQHFGDGTRLSIL.